This entry features one T cell receptor (beta chain) sequence. Sequenced by immunoSEQ multiplex PCR; TCRdb stores in-frame clones only, minus some. The repertoire holds 700,000 or so clones, 60% to 80% seen once, with approximately 2% in the top ten. This sample was taken from a study of shared clonotypes between healthy human individuals. The germline V and J ends were trimmed by 3 bases and 9 bases, with 17 bases remaining between them. In germline, CDR1 is LNHDA, CDR2 SQIVND (reference sequence). The CDR3 consists of 14 residues. The chain links TRBV19 to TRBJ2-5; D might be TRBD1 or TRBD2, each matching 6 bases. This receptor was taken from a woman in her twenties or thirties in good health. Sample: memory CD4+ T cells sorted from blood. The subset was: CD45RA-negative fraction. CDR3 loop: CASSMEGSRGAQYF. CDR3 DNA sequence: TGTGCCAGTAGTATGGAGGGGTCGAGGGGGGCCCAGTACTTC.